These T cell receptor beta chains were read from a single sample in a study of T-cell reconstitution after alpha-beta-depleted transplantation in children. TCRdb used MiXCR to reprocess the PCR reads, holding one entry per CDR3 protein. Seen here are 550,000 to 800,000 distinct CDR3 sequences, roughly 13% observed once, and the top ten hold around 0.79%. Sequencing was performed on PBMCs, taken before TCRalphabeta/CD19-depleted stem cell transplant. These receptors all come from a girl aged 2-10 years with congenital amegakaryocytic thrombocytopenia, due to receive a stem cell transplant. The CDR3 runs from the conserved cysteine through the conserved F or W. The D gene is left open where the match is weak. Part of the rows lack a size; the others show once, few, many or a class for expanded clones.

V gene	J gene	clone size	D gene	CDR3 DNA	CDR3 protein
TRBV10-2	TRBJ2-5	many	.	TGCGCCAGCAGTGACTTCCCCTATGTGGCGGAAGAGACCCAGTACTTC	CASSDFPYVAEETQYF
TRBV5-1	TRBJ2-1	.	.	TGCGCCAGCAGCTACAGAGCGAGCGGAGGCTCCCACAATGAGCAGTTCTTC	CASSYRASGGSHNEQFF
TRBV5-1	TRBJ1-6	many	TRBD1	TGCGCCAGCAGCCCGGGACAGGTGAATTCACCCCTCCACTTT	CASSPGQVNSPLHF
TRBV20-1	TRBJ2-5	.	.	TGCAGTGCTAGTTCGGTGTTAGAGACCCAGTACTTC	CSASSVLETQYF
TRBV20-1	TRBJ2-7	many	TRBD1	TGCAGTGCTGGAGACAGGGGGTTCTCTTCCTACGAGCAGTACTTC	CSAGDRGFSSYEQYF
TRBV6-1	TRBJ2-2	many	TRBD2	TGTGCCAGCAGCCCTGGGACTAGCGGGCGCACCGGGGAGCTGTTTTTT	CASSPGTSGRTGELFF
TRBV6-2/TRBV6-3	TRBJ2-2	.	TRBD2	TGTGCCAGCAGTTACTCGAACCTAGCGGAGGGGACCGGGGAGCTGTTTTTT	CASSYSNLAEGTGELFF
TRBV12-5	TRBJ2-5	few	TRBD2	TGTGCTAGTGGTCCGCGAGGACTAGCGGGAGAAGAGACCCAGTACTTC	CASGPRGLAGEETQYF
TRBV7-9	TRBJ2-5	.	.	TGTGCCAGCACCCTCACCGCCGGACAACAAGAGACCCAGTACTTC	CASTLTAGQQETQYF
TRBV12-3/TRBV12-4	TRBJ2-1	many	.	TGTGCCAGCAGTTTCCGCGAGGATGAGCAGTTCTTC	CASSFREDEQFF
TRBV27	TRBJ2-3	few	TRBD1	TGTGCCAGCAGGGGACAGCTACGCACAGATACGCAGTATTTT	CASRGQLRTDTQYF
TRBV5-1	TRBJ2-1	few	.	TGCGCCAGCAGCTTTCCGACCGGGGGTCTAGCTTCCTACAATGAGCAGTTCTTC	CASSFPTGGLASYNEQFF
TRBV18	TRBJ1-1	few	.	TGTGCCAGCTCACCGGCGGTGACTCCTGCTTTCTTT	CASSPAVTPAFF
TRBV29-1	TRBJ1-1	many	.	TGCAGCGTGTCAGGCCCTAGTCTCTTT	CSVSGPSLF
TRBV5-1	TRBJ2-5	many	TRBD1	TGCGCCAGCAGTCGACAGGGTGAGGAGACCCAGTACTTC	CASSRQGEETQYF
TRBV20-1	TRBJ2-7	.	.	TGCAGTGCGATAAATTCCCTTGGCTACGAGCAGTACTTC	CSAINSLGYEQYF
TRBV11-2	TRBJ2-3	many	TRBD2	TGTGCCAGCAGCTCATCTCGATCCCGACTAGCGGGAGGGTGGAATACGCAGTATTTT	CASSSSRSRLAGGWNTQYF
TRBV3-1	TRBJ1-2	.	.	TGTGCCAGCAGCCACACCCTCAAAACAACCAACTATGGCTACACCTTC	CASSHTLKTTNYGYTF
TRBV29-1	TRBJ2-3	few	.	TGCAGCGTTGGGCAGGAAGATACGCAGTATTTT	CSVGQEDTQYF
TRBV29-1	TRBJ2-1	few	.	TGCAGCGCGGCCCGCTATAAACCTATTAATGGGCAGTTCTTC	CSAARYKPINGQFF
TRBV20-1	TRBJ2-1	.	.	TGCAGTGCTAGAGATCTACGAAGCAACAATGAGCAGTTCTTC	CSARDLRSNNEQFF
TRBV5-1	TRBJ2-7	few	.	TGCGCCAGCAGCTCTCGAGGGGCGAGGAGCTCCTACGAGCAGTACTTC	CASSSRGARSSYEQYF
TRBV24-1	TRBJ1-5	.	TRBD1	TGTGCCACGCAGTCGCGGGACAGCATCAATCAGCCCCAGCATTTT	CATQSRDSINQPQHF
TRBV14	TRBJ2-7	.	.	TGTGCCAGCAGCCACGCAGGGGGGCCGGTCTCACCCTACGAGCAGTACTTC	CASSHAGGPVSPYEQYF